The 9 T cell receptor beta chains listed next were all sequenced from one sample in a study of blood T cell repertoires in COVID-19. The table came from immunoSEQ multiplex PCR; TCRdb's copy has only in-frame clones and leaves some out. The sample holds over 250,000 clones, 89% seen once. The sequenced material came from PBMCs or T cells enriched from blood (not recorded which). These receptors all come from a woman between 55 and 75 years old who had recovered from COVID-19.

This clone was seen a single time. J is TRBJ2-7 and V is TRBV7-6; 7 bases fit TRBD2. V lost 5 bases and J lost 6; bases outside the gene matches: 4. From germline, CDR1 is SGHVS and CDR2 FNYEAQ. CDR3 length: 12 amino acids. The CDR3 reads CASSPGGFEQYF. In DNA, the CDR3 is TGTGCCAGCAGCCCGGGAGGATTCGAGCAGTACTTC.

CDR3 in amino acids: CASSWSGTPRQQYF. In nucleotides, the CDR3 is TGTGCCAGCAGCTGGTCGGGGACTCCACGCCAGCAGTACTTC. The chain couples TRBV13 to TRBJ2-7, with D maybe TRBD2 (6 bases). The CDR3 covers 14 residues. Germline assignment: CDR1 PRHDT and CDR2 FYEKMQ (reference sequence). V was pared by 4 bases and J by 8 bases, with 18 bases between.

This clone was seen once. This chain joins TRBV5-8 and TRBJ2-1; a weak D match, TRBD2 (5 bases). Germline assignment: CDR1 SGHTS and CDR2 YDEGEE. This CDR3 is 15 amino acids long. V shed 6 bases and J shed 0 bases, with 13 bases lying between them. This CDR3 reads CASKKATSSYNEQFF. The CDR3 DNA follows: TGTGCCAGCAAAAAAGCTACTAGCTCCTACAATGAGCAGTTCTTC.

Regarding this clone: Other DNA sequences in the same sample also yield this CDR3. V is TRBV6-5 and J is TRBJ2-7; tentatively, D is TRBD2 (6 bases). V lost 0 bases to trimming and J lost 2 bases, with 11 bases between them. Germline CDR1 reads MNHEY; CDR2 reads SVGAGI. The CDR3 is 15 amino acids. DNA for the CDR3: TGTGCCAGCAGTTACTCTGGGGGGAGTCCCTACGAGCAGTACTTC. Amino acids: CASSYSGGSPYEQYF.

The V call is TRBV11-2, the J call TRBJ2-7; maybe TRBD2 (5 bases). The germline V and J ends were trimmed by 4 bases and 0 bases, with 10 bases remaining between them. CDR3 size: 14 residues. CDR1 is SGHAT and CDR2 is FQNNGV in the germline V gene. The CDR3 DNA is TGTGCCAGCAGCTACGGACTTGGCTCCTACGAGCAGTACTTC. Its translation: CASSYGLGSYEQYF.

This chain joins TRBV29-1 and TRBJ2-1; 8 bases map to TRBD1. This CDR3 is 15 amino acids long. Germline values: CDR1 SQVTM, CDR2 ANQGSEA. Germline trimming cut 8 bases from V and 4 bases from J; bases unmatched to any gene: 13. CDR3 amino acids: CSTWTGQGAYNEQFF. DNA for the CDR3: TGCAGCACTTGGACAGGACAGGGAGCATACAATGAGCAGTTCTTC.

The chain uses TRBV28 and TRBJ1-5; D may be TRBD1 (6 bases). There are 15 residues in the CDR3. V dropped 8 bases and J dropped 0 bases, with 14 bases sitting between them. Germline V lookup: CDR1 MDHEN, CDR2 SYDVKM. The CDR3 sequence is CASQEGVYSNQPQHF. CDR3 DNA: TGTGCCAGCCAAGAGGGGGTGTATAGCAATCAGCCCCAGCATTTT.

The chain uses TRBV11-3 and TRBJ2-7; D call uncertain. Germline CDR1 is SGHNT and CDR2 is YENEEA. The CDR3 length is 15 residues. Trimming stripped 0 bases from V and 0 bases from J, with 9 bases between. CDR3 residues: CASSLDGGSSYEQYF. The CDR3 nucleotides read TGTGCCAGCAGCTTAGATGGTGGCAGCTCCTACGAGCAGTACTTC.

V usage is TRBV10-3 and J usage is TRBJ2-5, with TRBD1 matching 7 bases. Trimming at V came to 3 bases and at J to 5 bases, leaving 6 bases not matched to a gene. CDR1 is ENHRY and CDR2 is SYGVKD in the germline V gene. This CDR3 contains 14 residues. The CDR3 nucleotides read TGTGCCATCAGTGACGACAGGGAAGGGGAGACCCAGTACTTC. It encodes CAISDDREGETQYF.